This T cell receptor beta chain comes out of a study of T cell responses to AZD1222 COVID-19 vaccine. Recipients boosted at about 4 weeks or about 12 weeks are pooled. The assay was immunoSEQ multiplex PCR, and TCRdb's table has in-frame clones only and misses some. The data hold 75,000 to 90,000 clones, with 70% to 90% observed a single time. Points from the study as a whole: CD4 TCRs linked to vaccination spanned spike, dominating at 160-218 and 743-854. Baseline serostatus was positive in only six AZD1222 recipients.

Of note for this clone: Its antigen is currently unknown.

The specimen was peripheral blood, collected 28 days after the second AZD1222 dose. The receptor comes from an adult who received the AZD1222 COVID-19 vaccine.

CDR3 residues: CASSPGRNEAFF. In DNA form, the CDR3 reads TGCGCCAGCAGCCCGGGACGGAATGAAGCTTTCTTT. This chain uses TRBV5-1 with TRBJ1-1, with a tentative D call TRBD1 (5 bases). Germline lookup yields CDR1 SGHRS and CDR2 YFSETQ. Between the trimmed V and J ends, which lost 4 bases and 7 bases, there was a span of 11 bases. There are 12 residues in the CDR3.